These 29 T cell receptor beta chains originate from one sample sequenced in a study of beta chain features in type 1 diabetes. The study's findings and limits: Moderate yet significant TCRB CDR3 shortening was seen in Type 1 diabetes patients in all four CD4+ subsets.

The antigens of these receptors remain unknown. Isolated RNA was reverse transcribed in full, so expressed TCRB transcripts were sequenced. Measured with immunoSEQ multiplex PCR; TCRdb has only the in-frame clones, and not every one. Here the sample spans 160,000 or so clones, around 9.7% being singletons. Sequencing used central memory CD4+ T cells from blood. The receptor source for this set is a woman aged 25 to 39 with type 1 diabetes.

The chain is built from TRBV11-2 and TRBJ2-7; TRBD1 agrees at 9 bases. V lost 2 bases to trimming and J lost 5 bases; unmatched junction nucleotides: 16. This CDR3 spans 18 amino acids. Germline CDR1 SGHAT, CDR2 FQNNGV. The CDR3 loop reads CASSLSGFLLDRGHEQYF. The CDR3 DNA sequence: TGTGCCAGCAGCTTAAGTGGTTTTTTACTGGACAGGGGCCACGAGCAGTACTTC.

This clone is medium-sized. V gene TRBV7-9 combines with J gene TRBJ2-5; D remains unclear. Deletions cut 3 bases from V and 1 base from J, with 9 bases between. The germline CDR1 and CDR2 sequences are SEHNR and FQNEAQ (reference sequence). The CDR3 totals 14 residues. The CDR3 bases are TGTGCCAGCAGCTTTGGCGGATTCCAAGAGACCCAGTACTTC. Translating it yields CASSFGGFQETQYF.

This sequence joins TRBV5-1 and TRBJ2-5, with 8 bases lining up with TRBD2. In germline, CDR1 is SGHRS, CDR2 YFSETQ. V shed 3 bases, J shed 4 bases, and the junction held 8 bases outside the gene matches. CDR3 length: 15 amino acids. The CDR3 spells CASSSIGTSRETQYF. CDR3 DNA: TGCGCCAGCAGCTCAATAGGGACTAGTAGAGAGACCCAGTACTTC.

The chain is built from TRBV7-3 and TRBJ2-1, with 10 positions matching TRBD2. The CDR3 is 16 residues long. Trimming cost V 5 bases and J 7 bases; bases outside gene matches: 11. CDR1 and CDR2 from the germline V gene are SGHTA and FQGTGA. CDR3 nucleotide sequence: TGTGCCAGCAGCCCGATAGCGGGAGGCTGGGGAAATGAGCAGTTCTTC. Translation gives CASSPIAGGWGNEQFF.

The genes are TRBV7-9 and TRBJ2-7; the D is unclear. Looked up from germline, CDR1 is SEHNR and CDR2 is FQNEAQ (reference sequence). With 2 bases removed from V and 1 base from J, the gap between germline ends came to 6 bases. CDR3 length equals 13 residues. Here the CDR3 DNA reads TGTGCCAGCAGCTTACAACAGTCCTACGAGCAGTACTTC. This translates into CASSLQQSYEQYF.

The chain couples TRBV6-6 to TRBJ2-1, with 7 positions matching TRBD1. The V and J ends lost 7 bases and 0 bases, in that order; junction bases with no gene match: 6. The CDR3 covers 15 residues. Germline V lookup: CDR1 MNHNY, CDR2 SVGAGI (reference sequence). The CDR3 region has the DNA TGTGCCAGCAATGAGGGGGCTCGCTCCTACAATGAGCAGTTCTTC. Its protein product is CASNEGARSYNEQFF.

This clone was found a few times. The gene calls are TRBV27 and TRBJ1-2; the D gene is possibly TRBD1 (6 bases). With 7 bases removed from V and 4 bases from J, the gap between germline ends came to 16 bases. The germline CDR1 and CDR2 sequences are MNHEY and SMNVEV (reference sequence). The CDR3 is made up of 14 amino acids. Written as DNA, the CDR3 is TGTGCCAGCAAGGAGGCGGGGGGCGGCTATGGCTACACCTTC. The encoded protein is CASKEAGGGYGYTF.

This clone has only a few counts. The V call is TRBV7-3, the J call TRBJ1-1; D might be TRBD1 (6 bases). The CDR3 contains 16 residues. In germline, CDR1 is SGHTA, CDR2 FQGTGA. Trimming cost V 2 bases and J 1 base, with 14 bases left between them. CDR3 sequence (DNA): TGTGCCAGCAGCTTATTAGGGGGTGCAGGGAACACTGAAGCTTTCTTT. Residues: CASSLLGGAGNTEAFF.

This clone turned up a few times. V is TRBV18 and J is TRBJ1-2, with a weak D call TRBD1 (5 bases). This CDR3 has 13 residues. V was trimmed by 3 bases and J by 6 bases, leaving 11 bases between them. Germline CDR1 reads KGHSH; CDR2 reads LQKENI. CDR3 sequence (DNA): TGTGCCAGCTCACCGGCGCAGGGCGATGGCTACACCTTC. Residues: CASSPAQGDGYTF.

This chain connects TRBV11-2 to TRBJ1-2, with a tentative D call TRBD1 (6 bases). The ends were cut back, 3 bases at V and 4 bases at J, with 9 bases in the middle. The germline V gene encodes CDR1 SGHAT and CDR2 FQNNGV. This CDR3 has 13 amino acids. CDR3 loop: CASSFTGSYGYTF. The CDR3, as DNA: TGTGCCAGCAGCTTCACAGGGAGCTATGGCTACACCTTC.

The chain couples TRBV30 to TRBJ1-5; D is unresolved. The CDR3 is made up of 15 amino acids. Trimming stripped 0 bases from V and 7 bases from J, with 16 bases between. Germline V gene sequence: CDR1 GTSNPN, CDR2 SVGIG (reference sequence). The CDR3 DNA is TGTGCCTGGAGTGTTTGGCAGGCGGGAGGACAGCCCCAGCATTTT. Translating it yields CAWSVWQAGGQPQHF.

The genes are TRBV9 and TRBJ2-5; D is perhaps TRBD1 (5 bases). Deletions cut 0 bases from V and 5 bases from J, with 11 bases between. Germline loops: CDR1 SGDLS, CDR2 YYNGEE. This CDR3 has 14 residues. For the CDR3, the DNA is TGTGCCAGCAGCGTAGGATGGACAAGCGAGACCCAGTACTTC. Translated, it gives CASSVGWTSETQYF.

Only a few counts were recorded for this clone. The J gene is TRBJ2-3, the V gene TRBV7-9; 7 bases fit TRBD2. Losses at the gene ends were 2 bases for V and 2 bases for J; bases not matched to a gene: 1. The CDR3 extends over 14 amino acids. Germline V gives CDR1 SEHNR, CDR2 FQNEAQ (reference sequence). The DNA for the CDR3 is TGTGCCAGCAGCTTAACTAGCGCCACAGATACGCAGTATTTT. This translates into CASSLTSATDTQYF.

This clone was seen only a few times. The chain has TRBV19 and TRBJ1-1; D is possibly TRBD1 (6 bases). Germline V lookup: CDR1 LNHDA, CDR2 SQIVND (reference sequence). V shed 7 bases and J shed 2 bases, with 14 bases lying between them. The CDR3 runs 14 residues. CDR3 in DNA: TGTGCCAGTACCCCAGACAGGCCAAACACTGAAGCTTTCTTT. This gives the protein CASTPDRPNTEAFF. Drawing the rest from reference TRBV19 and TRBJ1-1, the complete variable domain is DGGITQSPKYLFRKEGQNVTLSCEQNLNHDAMYWYRQDPGQGLRLIYYSQIVNDFQKGDIAEGYSVSREKKESFPLTVTSAQKNPTAFYLCASTPDRPNTEAFFGQGTRLTVV.

CDR3: CASSFGLNTGELFF. The CDR3 DNA reads as TGTGCCAGCAGTTTTGGACTTAACACCGGGGAGCTGTTTTTT. This chain joins TRBV7-2 and TRBJ2-2; possibly TRBD2 for D (5 bases). The CDR3 has 14 amino acids. V was cut by 6 bases and J by 2 bases, with 10 bases left in between. CDR1 and CDR2 from the germline V gene are SGHTA and FQGNSA.

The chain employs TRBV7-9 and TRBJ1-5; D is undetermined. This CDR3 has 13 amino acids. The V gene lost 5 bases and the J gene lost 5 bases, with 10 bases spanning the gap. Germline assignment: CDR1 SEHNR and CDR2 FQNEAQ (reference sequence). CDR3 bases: TGTGCCAGCAGCCCCGGAGCTGATCAGCCCCAGCATTTT. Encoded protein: CASSPGADQPQHF.

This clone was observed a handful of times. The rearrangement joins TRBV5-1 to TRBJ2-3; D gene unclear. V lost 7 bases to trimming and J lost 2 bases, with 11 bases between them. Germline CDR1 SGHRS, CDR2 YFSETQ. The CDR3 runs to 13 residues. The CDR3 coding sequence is TGCGCCAGCTCCGTTAGTATCACAGATACGCAGTATTTT. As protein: CASSVSITDTQYF.

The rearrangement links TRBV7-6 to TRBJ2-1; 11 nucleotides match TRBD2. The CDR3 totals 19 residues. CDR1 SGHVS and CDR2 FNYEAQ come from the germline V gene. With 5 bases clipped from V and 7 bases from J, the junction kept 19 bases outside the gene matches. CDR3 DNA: TGTGCCAGCAGCCCAAGTGGGGGGAGGGCTAGCGGGAGGCTAAATGAGCAGTTCTTC. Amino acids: CASSPSGGRASGRLNEQFF.

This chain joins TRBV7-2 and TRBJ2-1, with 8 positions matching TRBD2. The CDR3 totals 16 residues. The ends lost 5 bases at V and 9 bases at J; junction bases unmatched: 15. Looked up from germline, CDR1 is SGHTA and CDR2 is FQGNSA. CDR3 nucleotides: TGTGCCAGCAGCCCTAAAAGCGGGAGAATATCTAGTGAGCAGTTCTTC. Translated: CASSPKSGRISSEQFF.

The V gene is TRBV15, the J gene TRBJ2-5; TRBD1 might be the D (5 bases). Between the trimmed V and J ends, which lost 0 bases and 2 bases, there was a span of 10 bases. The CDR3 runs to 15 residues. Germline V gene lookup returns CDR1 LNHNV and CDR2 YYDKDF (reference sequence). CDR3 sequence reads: CATSRDMGLQETQYF. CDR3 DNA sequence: TGTGCCACCAGCAGAGATATGGGGCTACAAGAGACCCAGTACTTC.

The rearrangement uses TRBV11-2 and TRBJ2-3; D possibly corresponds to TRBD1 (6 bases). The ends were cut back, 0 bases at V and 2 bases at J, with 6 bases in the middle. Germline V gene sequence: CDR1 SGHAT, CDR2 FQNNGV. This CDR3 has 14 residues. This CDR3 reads CASSLEGATDTQYF. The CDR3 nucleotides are TGTGCCAGCAGCTTAGAGGGGGCCACAGATACGCAGTATTTT.

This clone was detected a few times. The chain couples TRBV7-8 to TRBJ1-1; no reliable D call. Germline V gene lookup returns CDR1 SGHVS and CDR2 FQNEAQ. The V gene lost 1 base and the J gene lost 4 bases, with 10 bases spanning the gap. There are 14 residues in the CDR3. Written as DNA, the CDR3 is TGTGCCAGCAGCTTAGGATCCCGGGGCACTGAAGCTTTCTTT. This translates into CASSLGSRGTEAFF.

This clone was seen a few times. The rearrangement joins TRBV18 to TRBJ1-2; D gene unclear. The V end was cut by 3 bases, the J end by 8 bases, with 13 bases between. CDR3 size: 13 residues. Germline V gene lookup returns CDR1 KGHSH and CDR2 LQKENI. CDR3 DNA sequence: TGTGCCAGCTCACCGATGGCGGCTGAGGGCTACACCTTC. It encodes CASSPMAAEGYTF. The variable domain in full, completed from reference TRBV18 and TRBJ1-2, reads NAGVMQNPRHLVRRRGQEARLRCSPMKGHSHVYWYRQLPEEGLKFMVYLQKENIIDESGMPKERFSAEFPKEGPSILRIQQVVRGDSAAYFCASSPMAAEGYTFGSGTRLTVV.

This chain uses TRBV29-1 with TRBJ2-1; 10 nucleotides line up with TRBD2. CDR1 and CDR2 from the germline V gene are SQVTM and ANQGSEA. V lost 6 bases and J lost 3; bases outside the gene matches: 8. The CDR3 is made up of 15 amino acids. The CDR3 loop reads CSVTPSSGSYNEQFF. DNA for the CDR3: TGCAGCGTCACCCCCTCTAGCGGGAGCTACAATGAGCAGTTCTTC.

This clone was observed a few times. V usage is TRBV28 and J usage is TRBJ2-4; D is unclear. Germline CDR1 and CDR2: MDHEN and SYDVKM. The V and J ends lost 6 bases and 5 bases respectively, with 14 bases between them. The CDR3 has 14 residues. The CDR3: CASSPALAENIQYF. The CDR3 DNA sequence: TGTGCCAGCAGCCCGGCATTGGCGGAAAACATTCAGTACTTC.

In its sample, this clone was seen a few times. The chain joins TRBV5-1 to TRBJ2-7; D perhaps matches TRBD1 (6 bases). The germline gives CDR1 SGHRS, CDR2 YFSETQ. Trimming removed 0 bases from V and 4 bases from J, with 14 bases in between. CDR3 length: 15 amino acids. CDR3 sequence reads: CASSLAPGQNYEQYF. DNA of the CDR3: TGCGCCAGCAGCTTGGCTCCCGGACAGAATTACGAGCAGTACTTC.

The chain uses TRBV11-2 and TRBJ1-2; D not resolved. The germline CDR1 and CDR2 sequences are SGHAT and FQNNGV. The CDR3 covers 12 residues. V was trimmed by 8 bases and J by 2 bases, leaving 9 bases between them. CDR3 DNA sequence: TGTGCCAGCGCGGCCGACAACTATGGCTACACCTTC. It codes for CASAADNYGYTF.

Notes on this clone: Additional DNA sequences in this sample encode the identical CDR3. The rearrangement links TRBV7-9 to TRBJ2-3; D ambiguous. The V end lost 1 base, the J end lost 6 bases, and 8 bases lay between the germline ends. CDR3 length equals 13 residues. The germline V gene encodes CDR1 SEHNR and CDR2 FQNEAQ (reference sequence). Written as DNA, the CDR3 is TGTGCCAGCAGCTTAGGAGGTACGGATACGCAGTATTTT. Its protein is CASSLGGTDTQYF.

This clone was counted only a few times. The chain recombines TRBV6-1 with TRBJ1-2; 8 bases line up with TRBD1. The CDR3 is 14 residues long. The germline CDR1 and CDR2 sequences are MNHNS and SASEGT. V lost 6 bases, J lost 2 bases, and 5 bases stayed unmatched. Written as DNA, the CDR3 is TGTGCCAGCAGAGAGGGACAGGCCAACTATGGCTACACCTTC. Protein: CASREGQANYGYTF.